This record looks at one TCR beta chain sequence and its context. Profiled with immunoSEQ multiplex PCR; TCRdb holds only in-frame clones, not every one. This sample has about 240,000 clones, with 85% to 90% found just once. Residents of approximately 25 US areas, aged roughly 18 to 90 years, made up the participants. The data belong to a study of blood T cell repertoires in COVID-19. Germline CDR1 and CDR2: LGHDT and YNNKEL (reference sequence). With 1 base removed from V and 1 base from J, the gap between germline ends came to 10 bases. The CDR3 runs to 15 residues. The chain joins TRBV3-1 (or the pseudogene TRBV3-2) to TRBJ1-1, with D tentatively TRBD1 (5 bases). This TCR was sampled from a woman aged 30 to 39 who had recovered from COVID-19. Sequencing was done on a sample of PBMCs or T cells enriched from blood (not recorded which). Written as DNA, the CDR3 is TGTGCCAGCAGCCAAGTGGGGGGAGGGAACACTGAAGCTTTCTTT. It translates to CASSQVGGGNTEAFF.